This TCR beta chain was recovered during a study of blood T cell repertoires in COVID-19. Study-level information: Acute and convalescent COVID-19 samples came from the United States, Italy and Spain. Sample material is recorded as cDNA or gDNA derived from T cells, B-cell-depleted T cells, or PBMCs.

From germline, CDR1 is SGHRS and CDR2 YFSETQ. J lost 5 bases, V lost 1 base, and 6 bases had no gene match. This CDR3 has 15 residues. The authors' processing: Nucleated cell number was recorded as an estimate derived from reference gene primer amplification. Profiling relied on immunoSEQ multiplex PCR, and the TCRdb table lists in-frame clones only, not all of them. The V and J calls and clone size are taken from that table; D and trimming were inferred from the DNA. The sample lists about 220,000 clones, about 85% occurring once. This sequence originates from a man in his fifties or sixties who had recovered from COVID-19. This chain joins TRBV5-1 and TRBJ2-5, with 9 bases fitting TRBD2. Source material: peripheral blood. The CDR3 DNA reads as TGCGCCAGCAGCTTGAGTAGCGGGAGAGCGGAGACCCAGTACTTC. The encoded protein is CASSLSSGRAETQYF.